The 28 T cell receptor beta chains below were found in one sample sequenced in a study of low-dose radiotherapy and immunotherapy resistance in tumors. First-strand cDNA used TRAV- and TRBV-specific primers, covering alpha and beta chains. It was with a constant-region primer and a V-primer adapter that TCRs were amplified over approximately 18 PCR cycles. TCRdb recomputed calls from the reads with MiXCR, one row per CDR3 protein. The table records roughly 15,000 distinct CDR3 sequences, 70% to 80% of them present only once. The source is a human donor with advanced metastatic prostate, ovarian, gallbladder or colorectal cancer (not recorded which). This table probably holds off-target reads from a library built for another chain.

The chain joins TRBV9 to TRBJ1-3; D is ambiguous. The CDR3 covers 13 residues. CDR1 is SGDLS and CDR2 is YYNGEE in the germline V gene. The V and J ends lost 7 bases and 4 bases respectively, with 12 bases between them. CDR3 protein: CASARGHGNTIYF. The DNA for the CDR3 is TGTGCCAGCGCTCGCGGGCACGGAAACACCATATATTTT.

This chain joins TRBV10-1 and TRBJ1-5, with D unclear. Trimming stripped 5 bases from V and 3 bases from J, with 5 bases between. Germline values: CDR1 WNHNN, CDR2 SYGVQD (reference sequence). The CDR3 contains 12 residues. In DNA, the CDR3 is TGCGCCAGCAGTACAAACAATCAGCCCCAGCATTTT. Translating gives CASSTNNQPQHF.

The genes are TRBV5-1 and TRBJ2-1; D is possibly TRBD2 (6 bases). The germline CDR1 and CDR2 sequences are SGHRS and YFSETQ. This CDR3 has 13 residues. The germline V and J ends were trimmed by 1 base and 5 bases, with 7 bases remaining between them. CDR3 residues: CASSLTGDNEQFF. The CDR3 nucleotides read TGCGCCAGCAGCTTGACGGGGGACAATGAGCAGTTCTTC.

V and J are TRBV27 and TRBJ1-3; D not certain. The CDR3 is 16 residues long. V gave up 0 bases and J gave up 1 base, with 10 bases separating them. Germline V CDR1 and CDR2: MNHEY, SMNVEV (reference sequence). The CDR3 DNA follows: TGTGCCAGCAGTTTATCTTCCATAAGTTCTGGAAACACCATATATTTT. Translating it yields CASSLSSISSGNTIYF.

The chain has TRBV11-3 and TRBJ2-2; D may be TRBD1 (5 bases). This CDR3 region has 17 residues. Trimming removed 5 bases at V and 4 bases at J, with 20 bases between. Germline loops: CDR1 SGHNT, CDR2 YENEEA. For the CDR3, the DNA is TGTGCCAGCAGCCCAGGGCACCATTCGTGGGGCACCGGGGAGCTGTTTTTT. This codes for CASSPGHHSWGTGELFF.

The gene calls are TRBV5-1 and TRBJ2-7; D gene ambiguous. V gave up 4 bases and J gave up 2 bases, with 10 bases separating them. Germline V gene sequence: CDR1 SGHRS, CDR2 YFSETQ. This CDR3 contains 13 residues. The CDR3: CASSMRRTYEQYF. In nucleotides, the CDR3 is TGCGCCAGCAGCATGAGACGGACCTACGAGCAGTACTTC.

J is TRBJ2-5 and V is TRBV29-1; D remains ambiguous. V lost 4 bases and J lost 4, with 13 bases in between. The CDR3 extends over 13 amino acids. Germline V lookup: CDR1 SQVTM, CDR2 ANQGSEA. The DNA for the CDR3 is TGCAGCGTTGTGCGGCCTCCGTTAGAGACCCAGTACTTC. This codes for CSVVRPPLETQYF.

The V call is TRBV7-9, the J call TRBJ2-2, with 8 bases that match TRBD2. Germline V gene sequence: CDR1 SEHNR, CDR2 FQNEAQ (reference sequence). With 2 bases clipped from V and 5 bases from J, the junction kept 4 bases outside the gene matches. The CDR3 is made up of 15 amino acids. The DNA for the CDR3 is TGTGCCAGCAGCTTAACTAGCGGTGCAACCGGGGAGCTGTTTTTT. As protein: CASSLTSGATGELFF.

V is TRBV2 and J is TRBJ1-2; D remains ambiguous. CDR3 length: 13 residues. CDR1 and CDR2 from the germline V gene are SNHLY and FYNNEI. V dropped 6 bases and J dropped 3 bases, with 11 bases sitting between them. CDR3 in DNA: TGTGCCAGCAGGTTGGAGGGCGACTATGGCTACACCTTC. Protein product: CASRLEGDYGYTF.

This sequence joins TRBV13 and TRBJ2-3, with 9 bases aligning to TRBD2. The J segment lost 8 bases and the V segment lost 4 bases, leaving 10 bases of the junction unmatched. Germline values: CDR1 PRHDT, CDR2 FYEKMQ (reference sequence). The CDR3 spans 15 residues. Here the CDR3 DNA reads TGTGCCAGCAGCTCATCTTCTAGCGGGGCCGCTACGCAGTATTTT. Its translation: CASSSSSSGAATQYF.

This chain uses TRBV11-2 with TRBJ2-7; D is undetermined. V lost 2 bases and J lost 6, with 8 bases in between. CDR1 and CDR2 (germline): SGHAT, FQNNGV. The CDR3 contains 12 residues. CDR3 bases: TGTGCCAGCAGCTTAAGTGTTGGCGAGCAGTACTTC. Its protein product is CASSLSVGEQYF.

The chain recombines TRBV19 with TRBJ2-5; D is uncertain. Between the trimmed V and J ends, which lost 6 bases and 4 bases, there was a span of 12 bases. The CDR3 runs 13 residues. The germline V gene encodes CDR1 LNHDA and CDR2 SQIVND (reference sequence). The CDR3 is CASRSRLRETQYF. The CDR3 nucleotides are TGTGCCAGTAGAAGCAGGCTGCGAGAGACCCAGTACTTC.

V gene TRBV29-1 combines with J gene TRBJ1-1, with a tentative D call TRBD1 (5 bases). The CDR3 extends over 12 amino acids. V was trimmed by 6 bases and J by 5 bases, leaving 13 bases between them. Germline V CDR1 and CDR2: SQVTM, ANQGSEA. The CDR3 region is CSVAQAATEAFF. The DNA for the CDR3 is TGCAGCGTCGCACAGGCTGCGACTGAAGCTTTCTTT.

J is TRBJ2-2 and V is TRBV29-1; no clear D gene. V was trimmed by 3 bases and J by 4 bases, leaving 9 bases between them. Germline assignment: CDR1 SQVTM and CDR2 ANQGSEA. The CDR3 consists of 13 residues. DNA for the CDR3: TGCAGCGTTGATTTAGGGTTCACCGGGGAGCTGTTTTTT. It is translated as CSVDLGFTGELFF.

This sequence joins TRBV19 and TRBJ1-2; TRBD1 agrees at 9 bases. This CDR3 contains 12 residues. After removal of 7 bases from V and 8 bases from J, the junction contained 5 bases not matched to a gene. Germline V CDR1 and CDR2: LNHDA, SQIVND (reference sequence). This CDR3 reads CASTQGAGGYTF. In nucleotides, the CDR3 is TGTGCCAGTACACAGGGGGCTGGGGGCTACACCTTC.

The V call is TRBV11-2, the J call TRBJ2-5; 15 nucleotides align to TRBD2. Germline V CDR1 and CDR2: SGHAT, FQNNGV. This CDR3 is built from 16 residues. V dropped 5 bases and J dropped 5; count of bases not matched to a gene: 6. CDR3 protein: CASSRTSGGARETQYF. The CDR3 DNA is TGTGCCAGCAGCCGGACTAGCGGGGGGGCAAGGGAGACCCAGTACTTC.

Here the CDR3 DNA reads TGTGCCAGCAGAAAGGGTCGGACGACCTACGAGCAGTACTTC. This gives the protein CASRKGRTTYEQYF. This chain uses TRBV6-1 with TRBJ2-7; D is undetermined. V lost 6 bases, J lost 2 bases, and 14 bases lay in between. This CDR3 has 14 amino acids. Germline V gene lookup returns CDR1 MNHNS and CDR2 SASEGT.

The V call is TRBV19, the J call TRBJ1-5; D is ambiguous. The CDR3 totals 14 residues. CDR1 is LNHDA and CDR2 is SQIVND in the germline V gene (reference sequence). V lost 4 bases, J lost 4 bases, and 11 bases lay in between. In nucleotides, the CDR3 is TGTGCCAGTAGTAGCCGGGAGTCAAATCAGCCCCAGCATTTT. Its protein is CASSSRESNQPQHF.

The V call is TRBV4-3, the J call TRBJ2-5; D remains ambiguous. Germline V CDR1 and CDR2: LGHNA, YSLEER. Trimming took 0 bases from V and 1 from J, leaving 9 bases between them. This CDR3 is 15 amino acids long. Here the CDR3 reads CASSQEEAIQETQYF. In DNA form, the CDR3 reads TGCGCCAGCAGCCAAGAGGAAGCAATCCAAGAGACCCAGTACTTC.

The chain links TRBV5-1 to TRBJ2-3; 13 nucleotides line up with TRBD2. V shed 0 bases and J 4 bases; nucleotides not matched to a gene: 8. The CDR3 contains 18 residues. Looked up from germline, CDR1 is SGHRS and CDR2 is YFSETQ. The DNA of the CDR3 is TGCGCCAGCAGCTTGGGTAGGAGACTAGCGGGGGGCCCAGATACGCAGTATTTT. Translating gives CASSLGRRLAGGPDTQYF.

In its sample, this clonotype was seen a few times. The J gene is TRBJ2-3, the V gene TRBV28; D is uncertain. Germline CDR1 MDHEN, CDR2 SYDVKM. The CDR3 has 16 residues. Deletions cut 1 base from V and 1 base from J, with 12 bases between. CDR3 bases: TGTGCCAGCAGTTTATTAGGACCAATTGGCACAGATACGCAGTATTTT. Translated: CASSLLGPIGTDTQYF.

The chain combines TRBV5-3 with TRBJ2-7, with TRBD1 identical over 9 bases. TRBV5-3 is reported as an ORF; its role is uncertain. V dropped 8 bases and J dropped 3; count of bases not matched to a gene: 12. The CDR3 is made up of 15 amino acids. The CDR3 reads CASRTGQGNFYEQYF. In nucleotides, the CDR3 is TGTGCCAGCAGAACGGGACAGGGAAACTTCTACGAGCAGTACTTC.

V usage is TRBV15 and J usage is TRBJ2-2; a possible D gene is TRBD1 (6 bases). Germline V gene data show CDR1 as LNHNV and CDR2 as YYDKDF (reference sequence). V was trimmed by 0 bases and J by 7 bases, leaving 15 bases between them. The CDR3 runs to 16 residues. CDR3 DNA sequence: TGTGCCACCAGCAGAGAACACAGGGCTGGTAGCGGGGAGCTGTTTTTT. Amino acid sequence: CATSREHRAGSGELFF. The full variable domain, in which reference TRBV15 and TRBJ2-2 provide the parts outside the CDR3, is DAMVIQNPRYQVTQFGKPVTLSCSQTLNHNVMYWYQQKSSQAPKLLFHYYDKDFNNEADTPDNFQSRRPNTSFCFLDIRSPGLGDTAMYLCATSREHRAGSGELFFGEGSRLTVL.

This chain uses TRBV5-5 with TRBJ2-3; D not certain. CDR1 is SGHKS and CDR2 is YYEKEE in the germline V gene (reference sequence). The CDR3 has 17 residues. Trimming stripped 0 bases from V and 6 bases from J, with 20 bases between. The CDR3 DNA reads as TGTGCCAGCAGCTTGGGGCTAGATCCCCGCCGCAGGGATACGCAGTATTTT. Protein: CASSLGLDPRRRDTQYF.

The chain has TRBV11-3 and TRBJ2-3; D gene ambiguous. V lost 3 bases and J 8 bases, leaving 9 bases between the germline ends. Germline V CDR1 and CDR2: SGHNT, YENEEA. The CDR3 has 12 amino acids. The CDR3 loop is CASSFSGRTQYF. In DNA, the CDR3 is TGTGCCAGCAGCTTTTCCGGTCGTACGCAGTATTTT.

The J gene is TRBJ2-7, the V gene TRBV10-1, with TRBD1 identical over 8 bases. The CDR3 is made up of 12 amino acids. Germline values: CDR1 WNHNN, CDR2 SYGVQD (reference sequence). V dropped 8 bases and J dropped 6; count of bases not matched to a gene: 6. The CDR3 spells CASLQGGREQYF. The CDR3 bases are TGCGCCAGCCTACAGGGGGGTCGCGAGCAGTACTTC.

This chain's CDR3 is CASRTGPNYGYTF. As DNA, the CDR3 is TGTGCCAGTCGGACAGGGCCTAACTATGGCTACACCTTC. V and J are TRBV12-3 or TRBV12-4 and TRBJ1-2; 8 bases line up with TRBD1. CDR3 size: 13 residues. The J segment lost 0 bases and the V segment lost 9 bases, leaving 3 bases of the junction unmatched.

The CDR3: CASSRTSGVSSYEQYF. CDR3 coding DNA: TGTGCCAGCAGCAGAACTAGCGGGGTAAGCTCCTACGAGCAGTACTTC. The chain carries TRBV5-8 and TRBJ2-7, with 10 nucleotides matching TRBD2. The CDR3 spans 16 residues. Germline CDR1 reads SGHTS; CDR2 reads YDEGEE. Trimming cost V 4 bases and J 0 bases; bases outside gene matches: 7. The full variable domain, completed using reference TRBV5-8 and TRBJ2-7, is EAGVTQSPTHLIKTRGQQATLRCSPISGHTSVYWYQQALGLGLQFLLWYDEGEERNRGNFPPRFSGRQFPNYSSELNVNALELEDSALYLCASSRTSGVSSYEQYFGPGTRLTVT.